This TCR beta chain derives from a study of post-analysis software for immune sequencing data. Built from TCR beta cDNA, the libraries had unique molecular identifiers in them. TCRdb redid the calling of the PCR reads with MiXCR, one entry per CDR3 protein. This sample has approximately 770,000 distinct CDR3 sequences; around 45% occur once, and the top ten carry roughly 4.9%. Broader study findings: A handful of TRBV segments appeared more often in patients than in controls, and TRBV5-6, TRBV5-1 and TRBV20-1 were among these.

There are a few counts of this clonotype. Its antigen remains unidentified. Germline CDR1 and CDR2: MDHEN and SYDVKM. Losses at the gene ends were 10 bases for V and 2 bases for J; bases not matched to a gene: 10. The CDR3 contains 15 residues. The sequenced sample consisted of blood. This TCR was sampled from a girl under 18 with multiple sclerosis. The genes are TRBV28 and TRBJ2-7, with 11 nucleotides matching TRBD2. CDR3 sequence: CATDPGTSGPYEQYF. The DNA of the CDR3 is TGTGCCACCGACCCCGGGACTAGCGGTCCCTACGAGCAGTACTTC.